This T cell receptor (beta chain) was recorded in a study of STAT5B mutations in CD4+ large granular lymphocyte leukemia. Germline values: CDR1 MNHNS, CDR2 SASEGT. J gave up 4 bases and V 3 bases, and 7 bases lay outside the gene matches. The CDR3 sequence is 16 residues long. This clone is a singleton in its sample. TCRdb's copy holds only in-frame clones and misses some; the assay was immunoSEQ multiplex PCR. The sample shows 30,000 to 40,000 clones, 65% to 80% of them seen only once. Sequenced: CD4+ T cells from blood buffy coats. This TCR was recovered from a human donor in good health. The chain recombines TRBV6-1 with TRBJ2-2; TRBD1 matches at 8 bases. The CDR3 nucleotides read TGTGCCAGCAGTGACTTGACAGGGGTGGGCACCGGGGAGCTGTTTTTT. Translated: CASSDLTGVGTGELFF.